This TCR beta chain was obtained from a study of T-cell memory formation after mild COVID-19. The CDR3 runs to 16 residues. The germline gives CDR1 SGDLS, CDR2 YYNGEE. Trimming took 4 bases from V and 8 from J; bases not matched to a gene: 9. TCRdb re-derived calls from the 5' RACE reads in MiXCR, one entry per CDR3 protein. This sample has 450,000 or so distinct CDR3 sequences, with 15% to 20% found just once. This TCR derives from an adult woman who had mild COVID-19 (a few samples of this study predate the infection). Cell type and time point are not known. The sequencing sample was made of PBMCs or a T cell subset sorted from them (not recorded which). The gene calls are TRBV9 and TRBJ2-1; 13 bases are a match to TRBD2. The CDR3 DNA reads TGTGCCAGCAGCCCTACCGGGACTAGCGGGGCTGATGAGCAGTTCTTC. It specifies CASSPTGTSGADEQFF. Full variable domain (rest looked up from reference TRBV9 and TRBJ2-1): DSGVTQTPKHLITATGQRVTLRCSPRSGDLSVYWYQQSLDQGLQFLIQYYNGEERAKGNILERFSAQQFPDLHSELNLSSLELGDSALYFCASSPTGTSGADEQFFGPGTRLTVL.